The TCR beta chain described here comes from a study of shared clonotypes between healthy human individuals. Overall study findings and caveats: Non-shared clonotypes had lower generation probabilities than those shared by all four donors. Among donors, clonotype sharing was expected to be affected by sequencing depth.

This clone was observed at least ten times. Antigen unknown. The CDR3 runs to 14 residues. V was cut by 4 bases and J by 7 bases, with 17 bases left in between. CDR1 is SGHTA and CDR2 is FQGNSA in the germline V gene. It was about 210 ng DNA, some 30,000 T cell genomes, that sorted-subset replicate PCRs used. In the original processing: ImmunoSEQ supplied junction-only sequences lacking quality scores, so filtering was different. Libraries were prepared by immunoSEQ multiplex PCR; TCRdb keeps only in-frame clonotypes and omits some of them. The DNA was the basis for D and trimming; V, J and clone size are from that table. The sample shows around 99,000 clones, approximately 63% of them seen only once.

This rearrangement joins TRBV7-2 to TRBJ2-7; D is tentatively TRBD1 or TRBD2 (5 bases each). This TCR was sampled from a man younger than 40 in good health. The specimen was memory CD8+ T cells sorted from blood. The subset: CD45RO+ cells pooled with CCR7-negative TemRA cells. Here the CDR3 DNA reads TGTGCCAGCAGCTCCGAGCGGTGGGGCAGGGAGCAGTACTTC. It codes for CASSSERWGREQYF. Full variable domain (remainder filled in from reference TRBV7-2 and TRBJ2-7): GAGVSQSPSNKVTEKGKDVELRCDPISGHTALYWYRQSLGQGLEFLIYFQGNSAPDKSGLPSDRFSAERTGGSVSTLTIQRTQQEDSAVYLCASSSERWGREQYFGPGTRLTVT.